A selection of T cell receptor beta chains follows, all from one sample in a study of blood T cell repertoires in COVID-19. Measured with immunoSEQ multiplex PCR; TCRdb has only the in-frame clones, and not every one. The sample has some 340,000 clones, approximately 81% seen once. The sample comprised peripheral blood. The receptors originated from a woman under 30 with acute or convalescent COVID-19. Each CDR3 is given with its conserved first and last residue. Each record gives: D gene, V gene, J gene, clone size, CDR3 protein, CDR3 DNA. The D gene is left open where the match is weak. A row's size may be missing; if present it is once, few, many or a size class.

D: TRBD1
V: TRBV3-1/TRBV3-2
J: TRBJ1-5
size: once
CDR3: CASSPGGTGSNQPQHF
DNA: TGTGCCAGCAGCCCGGGTGGGACAGGGAGCAATCAGCCCCAGCATTTT

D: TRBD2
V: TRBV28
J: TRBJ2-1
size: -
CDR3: CASTGRALEEQFF
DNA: TGTGCCAGCACCGGGAGGGCCCTTGAGGAGCAGTTCTTC

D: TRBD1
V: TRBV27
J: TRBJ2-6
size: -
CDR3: CASRTGQLSNVLTF
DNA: TGTGCCAGCAGAACGGGACAGCTGTCCAACGTCCTGACTTTC

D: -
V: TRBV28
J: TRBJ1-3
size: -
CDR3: CASSLILRTARGNTIYF
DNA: TGTGCCAGCAGTTTAATCTTACGAACAGCAAGGGGAAACACCATATATTTT

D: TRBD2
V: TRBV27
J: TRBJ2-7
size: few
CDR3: CASSLHFSGSDYEQYF
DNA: TGTGCCAGCAGTTTACATTTCAGCGGGAGCGACTACGAGCAGTACTTC

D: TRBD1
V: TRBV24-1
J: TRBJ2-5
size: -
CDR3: CATSDPTGVRETQYF
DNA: TGTGCCACCAGTGACCCGACAGGGGTGCGTGAGACCCAGTACTTC

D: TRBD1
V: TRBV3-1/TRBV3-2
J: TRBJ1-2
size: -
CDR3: CASRTGTGVNRGYTF
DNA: TGTGCCAGCCGCACCGGGACAGGGGTTAATCGTGGCTACACCTTC

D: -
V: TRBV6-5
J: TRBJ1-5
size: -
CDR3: CASRQGYNQPQHF
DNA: TGTGCCAGCAGGCAGGGATACAATCAGCCCCAGCATTTT

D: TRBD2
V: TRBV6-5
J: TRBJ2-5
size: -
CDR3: CASSPGTSGKETQYF
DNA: TGTGCCAGCAGCCCCGGGACTAGCGGAAAAGAGACCCAGTACTTC

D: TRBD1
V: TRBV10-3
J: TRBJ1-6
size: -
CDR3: CAISPDGQGGNSPLHF
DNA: TGTGCCATCAGCCCTGACGGACAGGGTGGGAATTCACCCCTCCACTTT

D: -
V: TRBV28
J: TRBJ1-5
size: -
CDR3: CASSSVNQPQHF
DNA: TGTGCCAGCAGTTCCGTGAATCAGCCCCAGCATTTT

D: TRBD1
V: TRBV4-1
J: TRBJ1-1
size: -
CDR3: CASSLPRQGLNTEAFF
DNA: TGCGCCAGCAGCCTACCACGACAGGGATTGAACACTGAAGCTTTCTTT

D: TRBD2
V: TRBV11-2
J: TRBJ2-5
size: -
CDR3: CASSASGGAQETQYF
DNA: TGTGCCAGCAGCGCTAGCGGAGGGGCACAAGAGACCCAGTACTTC

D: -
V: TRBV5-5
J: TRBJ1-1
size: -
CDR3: CASSLETIGTEAFF
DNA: TGTGCCAGCAGCTTGGAGACAATCGGCACTGAAGCTTTCTTT

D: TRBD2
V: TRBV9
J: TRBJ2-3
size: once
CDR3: CASSVPTGGGSDSTDTQYF
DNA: TGTGCCAGCAGCGTACCTACCGGAGGCGGGAGCGATAGCACAGATACGCAGTATTTT

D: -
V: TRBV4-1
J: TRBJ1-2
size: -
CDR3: CASSGPFYGYTF
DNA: TGCGCCAGCAGCGGGCCATTCTATGGCTACACCTTC

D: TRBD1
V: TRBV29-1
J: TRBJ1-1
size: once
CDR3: CSVGGRDSSMNTEAFF
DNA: TGCAGCGTTGGTGGCCGGGACAGTTCGATGAACACTGAAGCTTTCTTT

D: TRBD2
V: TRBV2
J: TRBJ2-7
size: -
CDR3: CASSTGGAGYEQYF
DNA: TGTGCCAGCAGTACCGGGGGGGCTGGGTACGAGCAGTACTTC

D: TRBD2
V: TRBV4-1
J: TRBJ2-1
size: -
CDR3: CASSRGTSGRNHNEQFF
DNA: TGCGCCAGCAGCCGCGGGACTAGCGGGAGAAATCACAATGAGCAGTTCTTC

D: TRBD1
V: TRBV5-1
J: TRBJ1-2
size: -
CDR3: CASSLSGGDYGYTF
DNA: TGCGCCAGCAGCTTGTCAGGGGGTGACTATGGCTACACCTTC

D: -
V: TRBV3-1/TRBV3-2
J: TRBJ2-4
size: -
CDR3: CASSQVQGAKNIQYF
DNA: TGTGCCAGCAGCCAGGTTCAGGGGGCCAAAAACATTCAGTACTTC

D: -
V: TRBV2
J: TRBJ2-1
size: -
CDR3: CASSEGGNYNEQFF
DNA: TGTGCCAGCAGTGAAGGGGGCAACTACAATGAGCAGTTCTTC

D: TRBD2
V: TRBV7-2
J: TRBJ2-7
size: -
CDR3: CASSPRERGGHHEQYF
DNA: TGTGCCAGCAGCCCGAGGGAGCGGGGGGGCCACCACGAGCAGTACTTC

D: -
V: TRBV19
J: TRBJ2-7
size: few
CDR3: CASSPSRDKGTYEQYF
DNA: TGTGCCAGTAGTCCCTCCCGGGACAAGGGAACCTACGAGCAGTACTTC

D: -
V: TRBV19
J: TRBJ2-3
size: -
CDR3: CASTDPTRTDTQYF
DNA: TGTGCCAGTACCGACCCGACTCGCACAGATACGCAGTATTTT

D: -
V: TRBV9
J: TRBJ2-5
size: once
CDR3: CASSVPEGETQYF
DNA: TGTGCCAGCAGCGTTCCCGAGGGAGAGACCCAGTACTTC

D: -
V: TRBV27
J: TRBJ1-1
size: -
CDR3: CASSLSSGGTEAFF
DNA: TGTGCCAGCAGTTTAAGTAGCGGGGGAACTGAAGCTTTCTTT